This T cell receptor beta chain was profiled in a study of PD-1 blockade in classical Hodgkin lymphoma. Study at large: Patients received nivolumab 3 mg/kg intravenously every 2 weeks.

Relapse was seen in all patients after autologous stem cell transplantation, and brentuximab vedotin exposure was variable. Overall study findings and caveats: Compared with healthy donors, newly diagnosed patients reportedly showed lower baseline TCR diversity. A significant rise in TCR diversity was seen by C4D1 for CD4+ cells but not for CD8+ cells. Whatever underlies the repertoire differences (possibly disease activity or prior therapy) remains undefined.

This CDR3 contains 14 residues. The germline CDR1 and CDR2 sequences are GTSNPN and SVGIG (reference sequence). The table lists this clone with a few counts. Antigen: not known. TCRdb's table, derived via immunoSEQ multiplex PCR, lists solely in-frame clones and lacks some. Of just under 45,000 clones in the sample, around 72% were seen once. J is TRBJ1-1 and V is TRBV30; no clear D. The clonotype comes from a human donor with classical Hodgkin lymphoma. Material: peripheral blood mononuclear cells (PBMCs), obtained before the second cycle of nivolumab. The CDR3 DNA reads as TGTGGCGGGCGTGAGGACGGGCTGAACACTGAAGCTTTCTTT. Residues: CGGREDGLNTEAFF.